The rows below give T cell receptor beta chains drawn from one sample of a study of graft-versus-host responses after intestinal transplantation. These receptors' targets are unknown. Profiling relied on immunoSEQ multiplex PCR, and the TCRdb table lists in-frame clones only, not all of them. The table includes around 40,000 clones, roughly 95% detected once. Sequenced here: unstimulated CD8+ T cells sorted from spleen or lymph node cells, sampled before transplant. Receptors were obtained from a human donor who was the organ donor for an intestinal transplant. Both conserved end residues are part of each CDR3. The order of the fields is D gene, V gene, clone size, J gene, CDR3 DNA, CDR3 protein. A D gene is named only where the DNA matches it firmly. For some rows the clone size is stated as once, few or many, or as a class when expanded; others skip it.

TRBD2	TRBV4-1	.	TRBJ2-5	TGCGCCAGCAGCCAAGACGGACTAGGGTCCGAGACCCAGTACTTC	CASSQDGLGSETQYF
TRBD2	TRBV7-6	.	TRBJ2-1	TGTGCCAGCAGCTTCTCGGCGGGGGGAACCTACAATGAGCAGTTCTTC	CASSFSAGGTYNEQFF
TRBD1	TRBV4-3	.	TRBJ2-7	TGCGCCAGCAGCTTTAGGACAGGTGCCGTGTTCGCCTACGAGCAGTACTTC	CASSFRTGAVFAYEQYF
.	TRBV6-4	.	TRBJ2-3	TGTGCCAGCAGTGACTCGAATCGGTTTAGCACAGATACGCAGTATTTT	CASSDSNRFSTDTQYF
.	TRBV14	.	TRBJ1-2	TGTGCCAGCAGCCGGGGGACACCCCTATATGGCTACACCTTC	CASSRGTPLYGYTF
.	TRBV5-4	.	TRBJ1-1	TGTGCCAGCAGCTCCATATCGGGTCTGGAAGCTTTCTTT	CASSSISGLEAFF
TRBD1	TRBV4-3	.	TRBJ1-4	TGCGCCAGCAGCCAAGACCCCCCGACAGGGGGCTCACCTAATGAAAAACTGTTTTTT	CASSQDPPTGGSPNEKLFF
.	TRBV10-2	.	TRBJ1-3	TGCGCCACAAGGGACAAAGGAAACACCATATATTTT	CATRDKGNTIYF
TRBD2	TRBV7-6	.	TRBJ2-2	TGTGCCAGCAGCTCAGGCCTCGGGACTAGCGGGGACGACTACACCGGGGAGCTGTTTTTT	CASSSGLGTSGDDYTGELFF
TRBD1	TRBV4-1	.	TRBJ1-5	TGCGCCAGCAGCCAAGAAATTATGGGGACAGGGGATGATCAGCCCCAGCATTTT	CASSQEIMGTGDDQPQHF
.	TRBV18	.	TRBJ2-7	TGTGCCAGCTCACCACCGTGGACATCCTACGAGCAGTACTTC	CASSPPWTSYEQYF
.	TRBV6-4	.	TRBJ2-3	TGTGCCAGCAGTGATTCGGGGGAAGAGGATACGCAGTATTTT	CASSDSGEEDTQYF
TRBD2	TRBV18	.	TRBJ2-1	TGTGCCAGCTCACCACCTTCAGCGGGGGTATCCTACAATGAGCAGTTCTTC	CASSPPSAGVSYNEQFF
.	TRBV7-9	.	TRBJ2-1	TGTGCCAGCAATAGAGGATTATCCTACAATGAGCAGTTCTTC	CASNRGLSYNEQFF
TRBD1	TRBV6-6	once	TRBJ1-1	TGTGCCAGCAGTTGGACAGGGGGCACTGAAGCTTTCTTT	CASSWTGGTEAFF
.	TRBV6-5	.	TRBJ1-6	TGTGCCAGCAGATTTCAGGGTCCCTATAATTCACCCCTCCACTTT	CASRFQGPYNSPLHF
TRBD1	TRBV4-3	.	TRBJ2-7	TGCGCCAGCAGCTCGATGACAGGGTCGGGGTACGAGCAGTACTTC	CASSSMTGSGYEQYF
.	TRBV6-5	.	TRBJ2-1	TGTGCCACAGGGTATAATGAGCAGTTCTTC	CATGYNEQFF
TRBD2	TRBV19	.	TRBJ2-7	TGTGCCAGTAGCCCTAGCGGGGGCTCCTACGAGCAGTACTTC	CASSPSGGSYEQYF
.	TRBV4-1	.	TRBJ1-1	TGCGCCAGCAGCCAAGATAGACTTTTCGTGAACACTGAAGCTTTCTTT	CASSQDRLFVNTEAFF
.	TRBV7-8	.	TRBJ2-2	TGTGCCAGCAGCTTAGAACTAGCTAACACCGGGGAGCTGTTTTTT	CASSLELANTGELFF
.	TRBV27	.	TRBJ2-7	TGTGCCAGCAGCTGGACAGTGGGGTACGAGCAGTACTTC	CASSWTVGYEQYF
TRBD2	TRBV13	.	TRBJ2-7	TGTGCCAGCAGCGGCGGGACTAGCGGGGGGCCTTCCTACGAGCAGTACTTC	CASSGGTSGGPSYEQYF
.	TRBV4-3	.	TRBJ1-1	TGCGCCAGCAGCCCCAGCCAGGGTCTTGAAGCTTTCTTT	CASSPSQGLEAFF
TRBD2	TRBV10-2	.	TRBJ2-1	TGCGCCAGCAGGAGGGGGACTAGCGGGGGCCATGAGCAGTTCTTC	CASRRGTSGGHEQFF
TRBD1	TRBV6-5	.	TRBJ1-5	TGTGCCAGCAGACCCGACAGGGACAGCAATCAGCCCCAGCATTTT	CASRPDRDSNQPQHF
TRBD1	TRBV29-1	few	TRBJ2-1	TGCAGCGTCGGACAGGGCTATTACAATGAGCAGTTCTTC	CSVGQGYYNEQFF
TRBD2	TRBV9	once	TRBJ2-3	TGTGCCAGCGCCAGCGGGGGGGCCTCCGCAGACACGCAGTATTTT	CASASGGASADTQYF
.	TRBV29-1	.	TRBJ1-2	TGCAGCGTTACGACGGAGCTGGGGGGCTACACCTTC	CSVTTELGGYTF
.	TRBV6-5	.	TRBJ2-4	TGTGCCAGCAGTTATGACAGGGAGGGCAAAAACATTCAGTACTTC	CASSYDREGKNIQYF
TRBD2	TRBV4-3	.	TRBJ2-1	TGCGCCAGCAGCCAAGACGGGGGGGAATACAATGAGCAGTTCTTC	CASSQDGGEYNEQFF
TRBD1	TRBV4-1	once	TRBJ1-6	TGCGCCAGCAGCCGAGGGCCCAGGGGGGTCTATAATTCACCCCTCCACTTT	CASSRGPRGVYNSPLHF
.	TRBV5-6	.	TRBJ2-5	TGTGCCAGCAGCTTATACCAGCAAGAGACCCAGTACTTC	CASSLYQQETQYF
TRBD1	TRBV7-6	.	TRBJ2-7	TGTGCCAGCAGCCCGGAAGCAGGGGGCGAGCAGTACTTC	CASSPEAGGEQYF
TRBD2	TRBV4-1	once	TRBJ2-1	TGCGCCAGCAGCCAATTTAGCGGGGGTTACTACAATGAGCAGTTCTTC	CASSQFSGGYYNEQFF
.	TRBV27	.	TRBJ1-2	TGTGCCAGCAGAGGGGTCTCCTGGCCCTATGGCTACACCTTC	CASRGVSWPYGYTF
TRBD1	TRBV19	.	TRBJ1-1	TGTGCCAGTAGTTTCGGACAGGGTAACACTGAAGCTTTCTTT	CASSFGQGNTEAFF
.	TRBV2	.	TRBJ2-1	TGTGCCAGCAGTGACTCTGATGAGCAGTTCTTC	CASSDSDEQFF
TRBD2	TRBV7-2	.	TRBJ2-7	TGTGCCAGCTCGGGGCGGGAGGCTTATCCCTACGAGCAGTACTTC	CASSGREAYPYEQYF
.	TRBV30	.	TRBJ1-1	TGTGCCTGGAGTGTACAGCTTGGACTGATGAACACTGAAGCTTTCTTT	CAWSVQLGLMNTEAFF
.	TRBV2	.	TRBJ2-5	TGTGCCAGCAGTGGTGGGCACAGCACCCAAGAGACCCAGTACTTC	CASSGGHSTQETQYF
.	TRBV4-3	.	TRBJ2-3	TGCGCCAGCAGCCAAGAAGGGGGAGATACGCAGTATTTT	CASSQEGGDTQYF
.	TRBV10-3	.	TRBJ2-7	TGTGCCATCAGTGAGTCGTCTTGGGTTTTCTACGAGCAGTACTTC	CAISESSWVFYEQYF
TRBD1	TRBV6-5	.	TRBJ2-7	TGTGCCAGCAGTTACGGGACAGGGGGCGGGGAGCAGTACTTC	CASSYGTGGGEQYF
TRBD1	TRBV19	.	TRBJ2-7	TGTGCCAGTAGTATACAGGGGGCCTACGAGCAGTACTTC	CASSIQGAYEQYF
.	TRBV5-4	.	TRBJ2-7	TGTGCCAGCAGCTTGGATCTTAGCTACGAGCAGTACTTC	CASSLDLSYEQYF
.	TRBV4-3	.	TRBJ1-4	TGCGCCAGCAGCCAAGTTCGCGCTGAAAAACTGTTTTTT	CASSQVRAEKLFF
.	TRBV5-1	.	TRBJ2-7	TGCGCCAGCAGCTTGGAAGAGGGACAAAGTTGGGGATACGAGCAGTACTTC	CASSLEEGQSWGYEQYF
.	TRBV9	.	TRBJ2-5	TGTGCCAGCAGCGTAGGGGGTGGAGAGACCCAGTACTTC	CASSVGGGETQYF
.	TRBV6-9	few	TRBJ2-2	TGTGCCAGCAGTTACTTACTAGATTACACCGGGGAGCTGTTTTTT	CASSYLLDYTGELFF
TRBD1	TRBV2	.	TRBJ2-7	TGTGCCAGCAGTGGACAGGGGGACTACGAGCAGTACTTC	CASSGQGDYEQYF
TRBD2	TRBV4-3	.	TRBJ2-7	TGCGCCAGCAGCCCTTCTAGCGGGGGGTACGAGCAGTACTTC	CASSPSSGGYEQYF
.	TRBV4-2	.	TRBJ2-7	TGTGCCAGCAGCCAAGTCTTGGTAGGAGGGTCCTACGAGCAGTACTTC	CASSQVLVGGSYEQYF
TRBD1	TRBV7-3	.	TRBJ1-5	TGTGCCAGCAGCCCTCAGACAGGGGGAAGCAATCAGCCCCAGCATTTT	CASSPQTGGSNQPQHF
.	TRBV5-1	.	TRBJ2-2	TGCGCCAGCAGCTTGGTTGGCGGGACCGGGGAGCTGTTTTTT	CASSLVGGTGELFF